This T cell receptor (beta chain) was sequenced during a study of vaccination effects on CD4 cells after COVID-19 (dated by TCRdb to 2022 to 2024). Describing the broader study: Each participant received two doses of an mRNA SARS-CoV-2 vaccine, either BNT162b2 or mRNA-1273. A total of some eleven COVID-19 convalescent patients and a few SARS-CoV-2-naive healthy vaccine recipients were included in the full study. Pre-vaccine samples from a couple of convalescent patients were drawn 16 days and one week before the first dose, 142 and 148 days after COVID-19 diagnosis. SARS-CoV-2 spike-specific CD4+ TCR repertoires from before and after mRNA vaccination were compared in COVID-19 convalescent patients and in infection-naive vaccine recipients. In the study, cultures from other donors were sequenced using the Oncomine TCR Beta short-read assay on an Illumina iSeq 100.

The CDR3 covers 16 residues, taking in both the cysteine and the phenylalanine. The only DNA kept is the CDR3, 48 bases in frame from the first base. CDR1 and CDR2 are read off the germline V gene as SGDLS and YYNGEE. V lost 0 bases and J lost 5 bases, and the count of bases not matched to a germline gene is 9. Remarks on this clone: The specificity of this receptor is unknown. No much larger clonotype is one base removed from it; base qualities were not supplied.

The receptor library was made with the immunoSEQ multiplex PCR assay. DNA from the cultured and isolated CD4+ T cells underwent TCR beta CDR3 sequencing. The original pipeline was this. Non-productive TCR sequences were removed, reads were trimmed to the CDR3 region, and CDR3s of at least 7 amino acids were retained. Antigen-specific clonotypes were identified using the MANAFEST web app by comparison of expansion in peptide wells against reference cultures. Positive clones required FDR<0.05 expansion versus reference and all other wells, odds ratio above 5, and frequency above 0.1% in two replicate wells. Clonotypes significantly expanded in SARS-CoV-2 spike wells and in at least one common cold coronavirus spike condition were defined as cross-reactive. CDR3 similarity was assessed by Levenshtein distance with the stringdist R package, and unrooted trees were built with ape in R 3.6.1. TCRdb's version of the immuneACCESS table is confined to in-frame rearrangements and falls short of the full clone set. An unresolved V gene accounts for under half of the shortfall where checked; the remainder is of unknown origin. Clone size and V and J calls were adopted from that table, with D and trimming inferred from the DNA. The sample table shows about 36,000 clones, and around 72% are seen once. The ten largest clones represent more than 15% of the sample.

In the ViraFEST assay, PBMC were stimulated with viral peptide pools, and antigen-specific CD4+ T cell clonotypes were then identified by expansion using TCR sequencing. After less than eleven days of culture, CD4+ T cells were isolated with the EasySep CD4+ T cell isolation kit. Convalescent patients had PCR-confirmed SARS-CoV-2 infection between March and December 2020, before Alpha, Beta and Delta variants emerged in the United States. Each well held more than 1.5 million PBMC cultured in IMDM containing around 5% human AB serum, about 10 IU/ml IL-2 and gentamicin, along with roughly 10 ug/ml peptides. On days 3 and 7, half of the culture medium was replaced with fresh IL-2-containing medium. Unless otherwise noted, each peptide stimulation condition was cultured in triplicate wells. Using Ficoll-Paque Plus gradient centrifugation, PBMC were separated from whole blood and then either used fresh or cryopreserved at -140C. Overlapping peptide pools spanned the spike proteins of SARS-CoV-2 and the common cold coronaviruses HCoV-NL63, HCoV-OC43 and HCoV-229E. The QIAamp micro DNA kit was used to extract genomic DNA from the cultured CD4+ T cells.

General study outcomes and caveats: At late post-vaccination timepoints, both infection-induced and vaccine-induced clones showed marked clonal contraction, consistent with waning T cell responses. For convalescent patients, new clones induced by the vaccine made up most of the post-vaccine spike-reactive repertoire, and these new clones were largely distinct from the clones induced by infection. Only a small number of convalescent patients were included, and no early post-infection timepoints were available, which limited the study.

The rearranged chain carries TRBV9 and TRBJ2-5; 8 junctional bases match TRBD2. The source material was CD4+ T cells from PBMCs cultured with HCoV-NL63 spike peptides, sampled before COVID-19 vaccination. In the paper's terms, the cell subset or site label means: HCoV-NL63 spike overlapping peptide pool stimulation. The clonotype comes from a human donor who had a prior SARS-CoV-2 infection. The DNA is as follows: TGTGCCAGCAGCGTAGGCTGGCGGGGGGCGGGGGAGACCCAGTACTTC. The resulting protein is CASSVGWRGAGETQYF.